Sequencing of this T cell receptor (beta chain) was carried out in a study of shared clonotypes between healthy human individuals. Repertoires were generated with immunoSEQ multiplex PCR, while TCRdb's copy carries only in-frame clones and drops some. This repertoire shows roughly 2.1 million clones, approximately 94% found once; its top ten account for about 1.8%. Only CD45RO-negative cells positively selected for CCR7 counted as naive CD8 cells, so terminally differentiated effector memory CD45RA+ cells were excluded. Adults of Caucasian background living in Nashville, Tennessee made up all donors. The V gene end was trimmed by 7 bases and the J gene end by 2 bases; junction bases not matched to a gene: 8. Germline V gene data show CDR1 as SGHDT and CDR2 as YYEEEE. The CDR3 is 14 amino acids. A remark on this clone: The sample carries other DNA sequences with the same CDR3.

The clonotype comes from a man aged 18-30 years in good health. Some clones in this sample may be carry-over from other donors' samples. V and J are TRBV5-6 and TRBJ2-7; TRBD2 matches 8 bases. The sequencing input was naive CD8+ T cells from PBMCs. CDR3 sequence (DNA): TGTGCCAGCTCCCCCACTAGCGGTCCCTACGAGCAGTACTTC. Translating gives CASSPTSGPYEQYF.